A selection of T cell receptor beta chains follows, all from one sample in a study of shared clonotypes between healthy human individuals. Measured with immunoSEQ multiplex PCR; TCRdb has only the in-frame clones, and not every one. The sample gives over a million clones, 98% of which show up once; 0.45% is in the top ten. Sequences were obtained from naive CD4+ T cells sorted from blood. The receptors were sampled from a man younger than 45 in good health. CDR3s include the opening cysteine and the closing phenylalanine or tryptophan. A D gene is named only where the DNA matches it firmly. Where a row states a size, it is once, few, many or the class of an expanded clone; other rows omit it.

cdr3_aa | cdr3_nt | d_call | j_call | v_call | clone_size | cdr3_length
CATSGRDRGYEQYF | TGTGCCACCAGCGGCCGGGACAGGGGCTACGAGCAGTACTTC | TRBD1 | TRBJ2-7 | TRBV15 | NA | 14
CASSQIVSYEQYF | TGTGCCAGCAGCCAAATCGTCTCCTACGAGCAGTACTTC | NA | TRBJ2-7 | TRBV14 | NA | 13
CASSLRLAGGYNEQFF | TGTGCCAGCTCACTCAGACTAGCGGGGGGGTACAATGAGCAGTTCTTC | TRBD2 | TRBJ2-1 | TRBV18 | NA | 16
CASSTGQSYEQYF | TGTGCCAGTAGTACGGGACAATCCTACGAGCAGTACTTC | NA | TRBJ2-7 | TRBV19 | NA | 13
CAWRSSVRLFF | TGTGCCTGGAGGTCCTCGGTCAGGCTGTTTTTT | NA | TRBJ2-2 | TRBV30 | NA | 11
CASSDPDRAGELFF | TGTGCCAGCAGTGACCCCGACAGGGCCGGGGAGCTGTTTTTT | TRBD1 | TRBJ2-2 | TRBV25-1 | NA | 14
CASSLTRGAHRLTDTQYF | TGTGCCAGCAGCTTAACCAGAGGGGCCCATAGACTCACAGATACGCAGTATTTT | NA | TRBJ2-3 | TRBV7-2 | NA | 18
CASSLYRGSSETQYF | TGTGCCAGCAGTTTGTACAGGGGGTCGTCGGAGACCCAGTACTTC | TRBD1 | TRBJ2-5 | TRBV28 | NA | 15
CASSVRTTDTQYF | TGTGCCAGCAGCGTTAGGACCACAGATACGCAGTATTTT | NA | TRBJ2-3 | TRBV7-7 | NA | 13
CASSLGQQETQYF | TGTGCCAGCAGCCTCGGACAGCAAGAGACCCAGTACTTC | NA | TRBJ2-5 | TRBV5-4 | NA | 13
CASSFGRRLAGVFHNEQFF | TGCGCCAGCAGCTTTGGCAGGCGACTAGCGGGAGTATTCCACAATGAGCAGTTCTTC | TRBD2 | TRBJ2-1 | TRBV5-1 | NA | 19
CASSRGTANEKLFF | TGTGCCAGCAGCCGAGGGACAGCTAATGAAAAACTGTTTTTT | TRBD1 | TRBJ1-4 | TRBV28 | NA | 14
CASSTLGGTSGNTIYF | TGTGCCAGCAGCACCCTGGGGGGGACTTCTGGAAACACCATATATTTT | NA | TRBJ1-3 | TRBV28 | NA | 16
CASSLGLAGGWGTDTQYF | TGTGCCAGCAGCTTGGGACTAGCGGGAGGTTGGGGCACAGATACGCAGTATTTT | TRBD2 | TRBJ2-3 | TRBV5-4 | NA | 18
CASSPPGRGQPQHF | TGTGCCAGCTCACCACCCGGAAGGGGACAGCCCCAGCATTTT | NA | TRBJ1-5 | TRBV18 | NA | 14
CASSITGGQTQYF | TGTGCCAGTAGTATCACAGGGGGCCAGACCCAGTACTTC | TRBD1 | TRBJ2-5 | TRBV19 | NA | 13
CASRPSTARGGEQYF | TGTGCCAGCAGACCATCAACGGCAAGGGGAGGCGAGCAGTACTTC | NA | TRBJ2-7 | TRBV7-9 | NA | 15
CASSHRYWGGFLKGDYNEQFF | TGCGCCAGCAGCCACCGGTACTGGGGCGGGTTTCTCAAGGGGGACTACAATGAGCAGTTCTTC | NA | TRBJ2-1 | TRBV4-1 | NA | 21
CASSVGSSGSYTDTQYF | TGTGCCAGCAGTGTTGGGTCTAGCGGATCATACACAGATACGCAGTATTTT | TRBD2 | TRBJ2-3 | TRBV6-1 | NA | 17
CASSLGVSYEQYF | TGCGCCAGCAGCTTGGGGGTCTCCTACGAGCAGTACTTC | NA | TRBJ2-7 | TRBV5-1 | NA | 13
CASRAVGGTEAFF | TGTGCCAGCAGAGCAGTTGGGGGCACTGAAGCTTTCTTT | NA | TRBJ1-1 | TRBV6-1 | NA | 13
CASNRMWLAGGRGTDTQYF | TGTGCCAGCAATCGGATGTGGCTAGCGGGAGGGCGCGGCACAGATACGCAGTATTTT | TRBD2 | TRBJ2-3 | TRBV5-6 | once | 19
CASSQDYSGYSYNEQFF | TGCGCCAGCAGCCAAGATTATAGCGGGTACTCCTACAATGAGCAGTTCTTC | TRBD2 | TRBJ2-1 | TRBV4-3 | NA | 17
CASTIRDGSYEQYF | TGTGCCAGCACTATCCGGGACGGCTCCTACGAGCAGTACTTC | NA | TRBJ2-7 | TRBV6-6 | NA | 14
CASSFRRLIANEQFF | TGCGCCAGCAGCTTCCGGCGGTTAATTGCCAATGAGCAGTTCTTC | NA | TRBJ2-1 | TRBV5-1 | NA | 15
CASSLVRQVLEQYF | TGTGCCAGCAGCTTAGTCAGACAGGTCTTGGAGCAGTACTTC | NA | TRBJ2-7 | TRBV7-8 | NA | 14
CASSLGSRGNYGYTF | TGCGCCAGCAGCTTGGGTTCCAGGGGCAACTATGGCTACACCTTC | NA | TRBJ1-2 | TRBV5-1 | NA | 15
CASSGPWEGASDTQYF | TGCGCCAGCAGCGGTCCTTGGGAGGGGGCATCAGATACGCAGTATTTT | NA | TRBJ2-3 | TRBV5-1 | NA | 16
CAARQGAPGGYTF | TGTGCTGCACGACAGGGCGCCCCGGGTGGCTACACCTTC | TRBD1 | TRBJ1-2 | TRBV10-3 | NA | 13
CASSESLVSTDTQYF | TGTGCCAGCAGTGAATCTCTGGTTAGCACAGATACGCAGTATTTT | NA | TRBJ2-3 | TRBV6-1 | NA | 15
CASSPPAVAETQYF | TGTGCCAGCTCACCACCGGCAGTGGCAGAGACCCAGTACTTC | NA | TRBJ2-5 | TRBV18 | NA | 14
CASSSGTLAKNIQYF | TGTGCCAGCAGTTCCGGGACGCTGGCCAAAAACATTCAGTACTTC | NA | TRBJ2-4 | TRBV27 | NA | 15
CAIKATDTGELFF | TGTGCCATCAAGGCGACTGACACCGGGGAGCTGTTTTTT | NA | TRBJ2-2 | TRBV10-3 | once | 13
CASSYGRGSGSFNDRYF | TGTGCCAGCAGCTATGGCCGAGGTAGCGGGAGTTTTAACGATCGGTACTTC | TRBD2 | TRBJ2-5 | TRBV7-9 | NA | 17
CASSHLLAGGYNEQFF | TGTGCCAGTAGTCACCTACTAGCGGGAGGTTACAATGAGCAGTTCTTC | TRBD2 | TRBJ2-1 | TRBV19 | once | 16
CASSKMIAGGYEQYF | TGTGCCAGCAGCAAGATGATAGCGGGAGGCTACGAGCAGTACTTC | TRBD2 | TRBJ2-7 | TRBV11-1 | NA | 15
CASSLPGPSYNEQFF | TGTGCCAGCAGCTTGCCGGGACCCTCCTACAATGAGCAGTTCTTC | NA | TRBJ2-1 | TRBV5-6 | NA | 15
CASSLVPRQNPHTDTQYF | TGTGCCAGCAGTTTAGTCCCTCGACAGAACCCCCACACAGATACGCAGTATTTT | NA | TRBJ2-3 | TRBV27 | NA | 18
CASSRLPIAAGGNEQFF | TGTGCCAGCAGCCGCCTCCCTATAGCGGCGGGGGGAAATGAGCAGTTCTTC | TRBD2 | TRBJ2-1 | TRBV5-6 | NA | 17
CASRPLGTYEQYF | TGTGCCAGTAGACCGCTGGGGACCTACGAGCAGTACTTC | NA | TRBJ2-7 | TRBV19 | NA | 13
CASSSGLAGVERQETQYF | TGCGCCAGCAGCTCGGGACTAGCGGGAGTTGAGCGCCAAGAGACCCAGTACTTC | TRBD2 | TRBJ2-5 | TRBV5-1 | NA | 18
CASSQAPGTTYYEQYF | TGTGCCAGCAGCCAAGCCCCCGGGACAACTTACTACGAGCAGTACTTC | NA | TRBJ2-7 | TRBV4-2 | NA | 16
CASSYIGEQYF | TGTGCCAGCAGTTACATAGGCGAGCAGTACTTC | NA | TRBJ2-7 | TRBV28 | NA | 11
CASFSDTQYF | TGTGCCAGCTTTTCAGATACGCAGTATTTT | NA | TRBJ2-3 | TRBV7-9 | NA | 10
CASTDFAPQYF | TGTGCCAGCACCGATTTCGCGCCTCAGTACTTC | NA | TRBJ2-4 | TRBV11-2 | NA | 11
CSVGESYEQYF | TGCAGCGTGGGGGAGTCCTACGAGCAGTACTTC | NA | TRBJ2-7 | TRBV29-1 | NA | 11
CASSPDRGRYEQYF | TGTGCCAGTAGTCCGGACAGGGGGCGGTACGAGCAGTACTTC | TRBD1 | TRBJ2-7 | TRBV19 | NA | 14
CASSLEGLAGVSYEQYF | TGTGCCAGCAGCTTAGAGGGGCTAGCGGGAGTCTCCTACGAGCAGTACTTC | TRBD2 | TRBJ2-7 | TRBV7-9 | NA | 17
CASSLAAPGSYNEQFF | TGCGCCAGCAGCTTGGCAGCGCCGGGGTCCTACAATGAGCAGTTCTTC | NA | TRBJ2-1 | TRBV5-1 | NA | 16